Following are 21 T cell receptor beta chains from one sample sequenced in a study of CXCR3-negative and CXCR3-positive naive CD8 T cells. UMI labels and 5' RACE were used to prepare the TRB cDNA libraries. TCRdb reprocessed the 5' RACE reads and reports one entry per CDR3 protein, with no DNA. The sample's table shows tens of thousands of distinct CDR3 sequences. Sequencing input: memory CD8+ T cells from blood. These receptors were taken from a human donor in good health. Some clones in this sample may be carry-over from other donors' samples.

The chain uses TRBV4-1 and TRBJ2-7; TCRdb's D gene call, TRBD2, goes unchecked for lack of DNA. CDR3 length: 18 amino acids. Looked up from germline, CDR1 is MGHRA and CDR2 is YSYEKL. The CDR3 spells CASSQVRAFRVIPNEQYF.

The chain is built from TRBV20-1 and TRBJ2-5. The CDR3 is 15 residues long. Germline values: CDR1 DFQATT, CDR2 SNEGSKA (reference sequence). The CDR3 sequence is CSARVSWSSQETQYF.

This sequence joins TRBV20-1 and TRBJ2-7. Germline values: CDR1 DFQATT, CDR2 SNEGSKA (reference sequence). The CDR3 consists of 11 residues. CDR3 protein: CSARGIYEQYF.

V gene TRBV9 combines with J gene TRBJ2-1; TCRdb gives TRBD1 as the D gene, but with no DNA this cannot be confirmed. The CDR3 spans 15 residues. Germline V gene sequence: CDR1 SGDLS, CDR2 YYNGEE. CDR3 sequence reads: CASSVGDRQYNEQFF.

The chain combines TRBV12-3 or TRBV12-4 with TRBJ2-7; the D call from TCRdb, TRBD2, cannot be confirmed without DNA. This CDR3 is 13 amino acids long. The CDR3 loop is CASSPAVTYEQYF.

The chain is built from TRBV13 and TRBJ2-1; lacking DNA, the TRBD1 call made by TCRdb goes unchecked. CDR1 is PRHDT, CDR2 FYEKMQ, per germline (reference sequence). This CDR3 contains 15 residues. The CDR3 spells CASSLRLAGANEQFF.

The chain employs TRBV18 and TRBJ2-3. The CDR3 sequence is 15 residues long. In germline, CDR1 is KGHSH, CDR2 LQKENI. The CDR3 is CASSPGPRMTDTQYF.

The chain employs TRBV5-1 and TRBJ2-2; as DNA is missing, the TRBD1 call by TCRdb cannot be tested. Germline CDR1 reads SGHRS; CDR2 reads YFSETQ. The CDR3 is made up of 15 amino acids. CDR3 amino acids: CASSFRGQTPGELFF.

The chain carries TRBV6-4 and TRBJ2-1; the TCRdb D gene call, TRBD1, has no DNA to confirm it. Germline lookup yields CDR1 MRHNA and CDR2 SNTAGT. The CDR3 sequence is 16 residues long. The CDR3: CASSDSGGPSDNEQFF.

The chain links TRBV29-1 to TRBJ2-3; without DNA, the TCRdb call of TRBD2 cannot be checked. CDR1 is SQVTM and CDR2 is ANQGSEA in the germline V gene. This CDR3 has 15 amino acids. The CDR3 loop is CSVATSGGPTDTQYF.

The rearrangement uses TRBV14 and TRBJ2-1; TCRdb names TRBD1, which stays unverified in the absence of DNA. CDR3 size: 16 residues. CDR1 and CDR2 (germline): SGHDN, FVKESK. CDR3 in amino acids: CASSQPGTGRADEQFF.

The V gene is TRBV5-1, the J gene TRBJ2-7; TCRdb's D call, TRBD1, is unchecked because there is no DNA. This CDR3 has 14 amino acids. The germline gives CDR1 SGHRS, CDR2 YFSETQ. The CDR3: CASSLVDRDYEQYF.

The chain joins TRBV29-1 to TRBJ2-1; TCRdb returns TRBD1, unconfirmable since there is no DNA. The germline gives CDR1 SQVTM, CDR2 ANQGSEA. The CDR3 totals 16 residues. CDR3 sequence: CSVETGASSSYNEQFF.

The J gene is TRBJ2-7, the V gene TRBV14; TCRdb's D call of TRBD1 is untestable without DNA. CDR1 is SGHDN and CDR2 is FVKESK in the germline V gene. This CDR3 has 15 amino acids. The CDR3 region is CASSQDQGPSYEQYF.

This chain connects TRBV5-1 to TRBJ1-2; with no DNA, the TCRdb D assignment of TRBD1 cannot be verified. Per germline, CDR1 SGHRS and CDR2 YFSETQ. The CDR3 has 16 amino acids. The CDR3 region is CASSPGRGTGGPGYTF.

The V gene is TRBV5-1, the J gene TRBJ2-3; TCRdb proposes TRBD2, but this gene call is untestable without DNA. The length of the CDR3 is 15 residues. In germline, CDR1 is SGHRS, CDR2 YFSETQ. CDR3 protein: CASSTWDYSTDTQYF.

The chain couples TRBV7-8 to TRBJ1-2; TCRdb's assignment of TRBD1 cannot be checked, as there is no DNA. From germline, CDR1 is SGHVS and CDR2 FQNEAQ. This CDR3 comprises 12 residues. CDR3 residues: CASSLDPGVGSF.

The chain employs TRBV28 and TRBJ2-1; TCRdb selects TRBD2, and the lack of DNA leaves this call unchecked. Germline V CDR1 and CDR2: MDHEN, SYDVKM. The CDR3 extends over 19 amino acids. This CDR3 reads CASSTILLAGDRPGYEQFF.

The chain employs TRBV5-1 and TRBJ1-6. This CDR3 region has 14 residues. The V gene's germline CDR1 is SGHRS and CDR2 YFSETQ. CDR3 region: CASSLEGGGAPLHF.

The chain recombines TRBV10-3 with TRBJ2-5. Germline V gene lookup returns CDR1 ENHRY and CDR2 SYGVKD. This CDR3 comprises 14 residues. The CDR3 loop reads CAISGEVGTETQYF.

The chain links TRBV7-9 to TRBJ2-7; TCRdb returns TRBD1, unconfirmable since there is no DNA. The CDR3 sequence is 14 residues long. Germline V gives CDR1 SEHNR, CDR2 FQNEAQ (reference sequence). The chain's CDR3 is CASSDEEGVYEQYF.